Listed below are T cell receptor beta chains from one sample, sequenced in a study of blood T cells in healthy people across ages. A single record per CDR3 protein comes from TCRdb applying MiXCR to the 5' RACE reads. This table has around 870,000 distinct CDR3 sequences, 25% to 30% appearing once. Input material: blood. These TCRs come from a woman of 80 years or more in good health. Both conserved end residues are part of each CDR3. Each record gives: J gene, V gene, D gene, clone size, CDR3 protein, CDR3 DNA. A D gene is named only where the DNA matches it firmly. Part of the rows lack a size; the others show once, few, many or a class for expanded clones.

>TRBJ2-6|TRBV5-1|-|many
CASSLERVEAPGANVLTF
TGCGCCAGCAGCTTGGAAAGGGTGGAAGCCCCTGGGGCCAACGTCCTGACTTTC
>TRBJ2-3|TRBV19|TRBD2|-
CASSFQGGGSTDTQYF
TGTGCCAGTAGCTTCCAGGGCGGGGGAAGCACAGATACGCAGTATTTT
>TRBJ2-1|TRBV7-2|TRBD2|-
CASSLVSGGAHEQFF
TGTGCCAGCAGCTTAGTCAGCGGGGGGGCTCACGAGCAGTTCTTC
>TRBJ2-1|TRBV4-3|-|many
CASSQDLGNRQFF
TGCGCCAGCAGCCAAGATTTAGGGAATAGACAGTTCTTC
>TRBJ2-3|TRBV20-1|-|many
CSARGQERTQKGDTQYF
TGCAGTGCGAGAGGGCAAGAGAGGACTCAAAAGGGAGATACGCAGTATTTT
>TRBJ1-2|TRBV6-5|TRBD1|-
CASSSLDRMNYGHTF
TGTGCCAGCAGTTCCTTGGACAGGATGAACTATGGCCACACCTTC
>TRBJ2-7|TRBV12-3/TRBV12-4|TRBD1|-
CASSLQGALGYEQYF
TGTGCCAGCAGTCTACAGGGGGCGCTTGGGTACGAGCAGTACTTC
>TRBJ2-2|TRBV7-2|TRBD2|-
CASSYRGGQYRTANTGELFF
TGTGCCAGCAGCTACCGGGGGGGCCAGTACCGAACCGCCAACACCGGGGAGCTGTTTTTT
>TRBJ2-3|TRBV6-5|-|many
CASSYERVDTQYF
TGTGCCAGCAGTTACGAGAGGGTAGATACGCAGTATTTT
>TRBJ2-1|TRBV4-2|TRBD2|many
CASSQLTSGGNEQFF
TGTGCCAGCAGCCAATTGACTAGCGGGGGCAATGAGCAGTTCTTC
>TRBJ1-6|TRBV20-1|-|-
CSARVGGPLHF
TGCAGTGCTAGAGTAGGTGGTCCCCTCCACTTT
>TRBJ2-3|TRBV11-2|-|few
CASSLDLRGRSTDTQYF
TGTGCCAGCAGCTTAGATCTAAGGGGGAGGAGCACAGATACGCAGTATTTT
>TRBJ2-6|TRBV10-3|-|-
CAISGGLVGANVLTF
TGTGCCATCTCCGGCGGTTTGGTTGGGGCCAACGTCCTGACTTTC
>TRBJ2-6|TRBV4-3|-|-
CASSQDRRGYGANVLTF
TGCGCCAGCAGCCAAGATCGAAGGGGTTACGGGGCCAACGTCCTGACTTTC
>TRBJ1-1|TRBV3-1|-|many
CASSQGLQDLRGAFF
TGTGCCAGCAGCCAAGGTCTACAGGACCTGAGGGGAGCTTTCTTT
>TRBJ1-6|TRBV6-5|-|-
CASRTEGGLGSPLHF
TGTGCCAGTCGAACAGAGGGGGGATTAGGGTCACCCCTCCACTTT
>TRBJ2-5|TRBV18|-|many
CASSRGRTQETQYF
TGCGCCAGCAGCCGAGGTCGGACCCAAGAGACCCAGTACTTC
>TRBJ2-7|TRBV10-3|TRBD1|many
CAIKGTADYEQYF
TGTGCCATCAAGGGGACAGCAGATTACGAGCAGTACTTC
>TRBJ2-7|TRBV12-3/TRBV12-4|-|-
CASSFGSEDTYEQYF
TGTGCCAGCAGTTTTGGTAGCGAGGACACCTACGAGCAGTACTTC
>TRBJ2-4|TRBV6-2/TRBV6-3|-|many
CASSYSSRQAPKNIQYF
TGTGCCAGCAGTTACTCTTCTCGCCAAGCCCCGAAAAACATTCAGTACTTC
>TRBJ1-2|TRBV10-3|TRBD1|-
CAISESGQALYGYTF
TGTGCCATCAGTGAGTCGGGACAGGCCCTCTATGGCTACACCTTC
>TRBJ2-4|TRBV29-1|TRBD1|-
CNVGSGQGSEQYF
TGCAACGTTGGTAGCGGACAGGGGTCAGAGCAGTACTTC
>TRBJ2-1|TRBV12-3/TRBV12-4|TRBD2|many
CASSFVGTSVYNEQFF
TGTGCCAGCAGTTTTGTTGGGACTAGCGTTTACAATGAGCAGTTCTTC
>TRBJ2-6|TRBV3-1|-|few
CASSPTGLVGANVLTF
TGTGCCAGCAGCCCAACAGGGTTAGTTGGGGCCAACGTCCTGACTTTC
>TRBJ2-1|TRBV19|-|few
CASSKGDRNEQFF
TGTGCCAGTAGTAAGGGAGATCGGAATGAGCAGTTCTTC
>TRBJ2-3|TRBV7-2|-|many
CASSLGMGGGTDTQYF
TGTGCCAGCAGCTTGGGCATGGGCGGGGGCACAGATACGCAGTATTTT
>TRBJ2-7|TRBV20-1|-|many
CSARSPDFSYEQYF
TGCAGTGCTAGATCCCCCGACTTCTCCTACGAGCAGTACTTC
>TRBJ1-1|TRBV24-1|-|few
CATNGDQGTEAFF
TGTGCCACCAATGGTGACCAGGGCACTGAAGCTTTCTTT
>TRBJ2-3|TRBV27|-|many
CASSLGFGGSKDTQYF
TGTGCCAGCAGTTTGGGGTTTGGCGGGTCCAAGGATACGCAGTATTTT
>TRBJ2-5|TRBV3-1|-|many
CASSPFRGAPQETQYF
TGTGCCAGCAGCCCCTTTCGGGGGGCCCCCCAAGAGACCCAGTACTTC
>TRBJ2-7|TRBV20-1|TRBD1|-
CSASTGTVFYEQYF
TGCAGTGCTAGTACCGGGACAGTATTTTACGAGCAGTACTTC
>TRBJ2-3|TRBV7-9|TRBD2|many
CASSFGLAGADTQYF
TGTGCCAGCAGCTTCGGTTTAGCGGGGGCAGATACGCAGTATTTT
>TRBJ2-2|TRBV20-1|-|once
CSASTPSTGELFF
TGCAGTGCTAGTACACCATCTACCGGGGAGCTGTTTTTT
>TRBJ2-7|TRBV7-2|TRBD1|many
CASSSTTGAYEQYF
TGTGCCAGCAGCTCGACGACAGGGGCCTACGAGCAGTACTTC
>TRBJ1-4|TRBV2|-|few
CASNWRATNEKLFF
TGTGCCAGCAATTGGAGAGCAACTAATGAAAAACTGTTTTTT
>TRBJ2-5|TRBV18|TRBD1|many
CASSPGGDRAQETQYF
TGTGCCAGCTCACCAGGAGGGGACAGGGCCCAAGAGACCCAGTACTTC
>TRBJ1-1|TRBV3-1|-|few
CASSQREGTEAFF
TGTGCCAGCAGCCAAAGGGAGGGGACTGAAGCTTTCTTT
>TRBJ2-2|TRBV28|TRBD1|-
CASGGNRQGATGELFF
TGTGCCAGCGGTGGGAACAGGCAGGGGGCTACCGGGGAGCTGTTTTTT
>TRBJ2-3|TRBV19|-|many
CASSTAGASQYF
TGTGCCAGTAGTACTGCGGGGGCTTCGCAGTATTTT
>TRBJ2-4|TRBV3-1|TRBD2|many
CASSPQGLAGFQYF
TGTGCCAGCAGCCCACAAGGACTAGCGGGGTTTCAGTACTTC
>TRBJ1-1|TRBV7-8|-|-
CASSLMGVVNTEAFF
TGTGCCAGCAGCTTAATGGGGGTGGTGAACACTGAAGCTTTCTTT
>TRBJ2-7|TRBV9|TRBD1|few
CASKRGQGAGEQYF
TGTGCCAGCAAGAGGGGACAGGGGGCTGGAGAGCAGTACTTC
>TRBJ1-4|TRBV11-2|-|-
CASSSLIRGNNEKLFF
TGTGCCAGCAGCTCCTTGATAAGGGGAAACAATGAAAAACTGTTTTTT
>TRBJ1-1|TRBV20-1|-|few
CSARRWPANTEAFF
TGCAGTGCTCGCCGATGGCCAGCGAACACTGAAGCTTTCTTT
>TRBJ1-1|TRBV7-2|-|-
CASSSPSGGAWEAFF
TGTGCTAGCAGCTCTCCCTCCGGGGGCGCATGGGAAGCTTTCTTT
>TRBJ2-7|TRBV7-2|-|many
CASSSRSSYEQYF
TGTGCCAGCAGCTCGAGATCCTCCTACGAGCAGTACTTC
>TRBJ2-1|TRBV7-2|TRBD2|many
CASSSPRTSGDNEQFF
TGTGCCAGCAGCTCGCCCAGGACTAGCGGGGACAATGAGCAGTTCTTC
>TRBJ1-6|TRBV5-1|TRBD1|many
CASSLNPPGGVRSPLHF
TGCGCCAGCAGCTTGAATCCGCCAGGGGGCGTTCGGTCACCCCTCCACTTT
>TRBJ2-1|TRBV19|-|-
CASRSKGIATNEQFF
TGTGCCAGTAGATCGAAGGGAATCGCGACAAATGAGCAGTTCTTC
>TRBJ1-5|TRBV29-1|TRBD1|few
CSVATGVDQPQHF
TGCAGCGTTGCTACAGGGGTGGACCAGCCCCAGCATTTT
>TRBJ1-5|TRBV6-2/TRBV6-3|-|-
CASSSRTYQTGNQPQHF
TGTGCCAGCAGTTCCCGGACGTATCAAACAGGCAATCAGCCCCAGCATTTT